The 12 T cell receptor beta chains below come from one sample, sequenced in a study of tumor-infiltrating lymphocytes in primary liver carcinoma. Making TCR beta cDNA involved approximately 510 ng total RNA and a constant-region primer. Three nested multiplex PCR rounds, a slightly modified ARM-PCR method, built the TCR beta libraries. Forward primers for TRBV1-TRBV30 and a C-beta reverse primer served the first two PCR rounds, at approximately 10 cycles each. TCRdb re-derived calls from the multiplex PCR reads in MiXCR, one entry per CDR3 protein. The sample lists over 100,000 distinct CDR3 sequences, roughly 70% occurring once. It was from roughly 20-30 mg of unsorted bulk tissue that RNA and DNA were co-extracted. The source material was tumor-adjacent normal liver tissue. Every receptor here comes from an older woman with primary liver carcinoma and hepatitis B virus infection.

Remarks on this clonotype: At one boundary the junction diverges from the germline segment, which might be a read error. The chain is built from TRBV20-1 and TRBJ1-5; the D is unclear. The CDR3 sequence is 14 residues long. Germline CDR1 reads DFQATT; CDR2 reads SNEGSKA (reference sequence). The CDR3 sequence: CSARLDMGNRPQHF. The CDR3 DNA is TGCAGTGCTAGACTCGACATGGGCAATCGGCCCCAGCATTTT.

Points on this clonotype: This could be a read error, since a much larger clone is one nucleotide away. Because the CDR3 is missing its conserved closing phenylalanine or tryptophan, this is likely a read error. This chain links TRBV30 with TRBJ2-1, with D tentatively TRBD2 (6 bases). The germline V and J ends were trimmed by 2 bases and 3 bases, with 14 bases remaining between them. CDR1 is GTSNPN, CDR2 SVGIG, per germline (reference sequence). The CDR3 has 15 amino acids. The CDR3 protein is CAWSTSRTIYNEQFL. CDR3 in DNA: TGTGCCTGGAGTACGTCTAGGACTATCTACAATGAGCAGTTCCTC.

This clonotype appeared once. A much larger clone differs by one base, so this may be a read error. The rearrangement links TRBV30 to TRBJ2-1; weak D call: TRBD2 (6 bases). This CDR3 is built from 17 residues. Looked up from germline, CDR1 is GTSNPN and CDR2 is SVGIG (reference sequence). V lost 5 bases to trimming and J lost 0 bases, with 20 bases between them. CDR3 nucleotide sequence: TGTGCCTGGGCCCCCGGACTATCGGGGAACTCCTACAATGAGCAGTTCTTC. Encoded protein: CAWAPGLSGNSYNEQFF.

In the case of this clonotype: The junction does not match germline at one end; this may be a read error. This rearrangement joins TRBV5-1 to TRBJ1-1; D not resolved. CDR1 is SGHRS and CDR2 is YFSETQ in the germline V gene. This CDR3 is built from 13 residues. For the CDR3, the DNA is TGCACCAGCAGCTTGGATAGGGCCACTGAAGCTCTCTTT. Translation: CTSSLDRATEALF.

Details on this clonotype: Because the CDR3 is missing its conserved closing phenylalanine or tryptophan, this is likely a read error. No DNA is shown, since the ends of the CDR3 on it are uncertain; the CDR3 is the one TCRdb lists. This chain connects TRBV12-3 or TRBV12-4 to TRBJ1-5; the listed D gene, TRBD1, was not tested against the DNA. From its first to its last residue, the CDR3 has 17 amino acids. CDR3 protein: CASRPGTAYGGNQPEHY.

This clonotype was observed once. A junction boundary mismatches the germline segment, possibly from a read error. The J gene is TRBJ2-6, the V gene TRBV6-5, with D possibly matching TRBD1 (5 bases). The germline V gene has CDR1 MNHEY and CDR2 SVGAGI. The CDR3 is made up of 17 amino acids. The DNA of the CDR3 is TGTGCCAGCAGTTGCGATACGGGTCCTTCTGGGGCCAACATCCTGACTTTC. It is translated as CASSCDTGPSGANILTF.

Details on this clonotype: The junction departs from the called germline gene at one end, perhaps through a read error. In nucleotides, the CDR3 is TGTGGCTACTCCATAGCGGGAGGGACCACGGATATGCAGTATTTT. It yields the protein CGYSIAGGTTDMQYF. This chain joins TRBV30 and TRBJ2-3; 11 bases line up with TRBD2. The CDR3 extends over 15 amino acids. Germline V gene sequence: CDR1 GTSNPN, CDR2 SVGIG (reference sequence).

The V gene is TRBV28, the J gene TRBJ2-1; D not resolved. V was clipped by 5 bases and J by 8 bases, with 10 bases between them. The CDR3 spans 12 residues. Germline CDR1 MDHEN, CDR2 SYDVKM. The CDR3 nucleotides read TGTGCCAGCAGTACCGTATACGATGAGCAGTTCTTC. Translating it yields CASSTVYDEQFF. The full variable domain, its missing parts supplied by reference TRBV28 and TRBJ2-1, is DVKVTQSSRYLVKRTGEKVFLECVQDMDHENMFWYRQDPGLGLRLIYFSYDVKMKEKGDIPEGYSVSREKKERFSLILESASTNQTSMYLCASSTVYDEQFFGPGTRLTVL.

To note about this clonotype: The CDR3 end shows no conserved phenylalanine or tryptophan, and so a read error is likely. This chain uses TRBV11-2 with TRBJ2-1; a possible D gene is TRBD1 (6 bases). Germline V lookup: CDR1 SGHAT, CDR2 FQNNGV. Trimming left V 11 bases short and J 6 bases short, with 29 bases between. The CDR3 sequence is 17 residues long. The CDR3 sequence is CAGSLDQQGIVCNEQFS. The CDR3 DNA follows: TGTGCCGGTAGCTTAGATCAACAGGGTATAGTCTGCAATGAGCAGTTCTCC.

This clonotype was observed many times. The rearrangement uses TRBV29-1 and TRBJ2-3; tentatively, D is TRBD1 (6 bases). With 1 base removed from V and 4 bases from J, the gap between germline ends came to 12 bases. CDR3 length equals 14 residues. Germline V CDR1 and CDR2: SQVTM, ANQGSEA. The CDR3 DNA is TGCAGCGTTGAAGGTGGCAGGGGAGCAGATACGCAGTATTTT. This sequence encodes CSVEGGRGADTQYF.

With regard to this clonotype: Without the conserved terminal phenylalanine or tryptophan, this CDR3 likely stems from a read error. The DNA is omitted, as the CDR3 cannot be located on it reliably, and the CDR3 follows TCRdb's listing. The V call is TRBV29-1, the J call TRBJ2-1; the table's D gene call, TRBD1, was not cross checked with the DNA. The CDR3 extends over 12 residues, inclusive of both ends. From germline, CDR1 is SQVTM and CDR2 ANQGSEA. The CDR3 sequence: CSVDLQGNEHFI.

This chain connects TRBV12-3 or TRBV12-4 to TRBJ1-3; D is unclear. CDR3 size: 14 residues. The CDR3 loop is CATIQSTPGNTIYF. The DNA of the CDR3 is TGTGCAACCATACAGAGTACCCCTGGAAACACCATATATTTT.